The subject of this entry is one T cell receptor beta chain. The clone's antigen remains unknown. No qualities accompany the bases; no much larger clone lies one base away. The protocol used for the library was PCR. TCR sequencing of DNA from cultured CD4+ T cells used the Oncomine TCR Beta short-read assay at the Johns Hopkins FTIC core. Genomic DNA was extracted from the cultured CD4+ T cells with the QIAamp micro DNA kit. Oncomine TCR Beta libraries from cultured CD4+ T cells were pooled using unique dual indexes and sequenced on an Illumina iSeq 100. In the authors' own workflow: Non-productive sequences were removed, and CDR3s not starting with C, not ending with F or W, or shorter than 7 amino acids were discarded. The MANAFEST web application was used to identify antigen-specific clonotypes by comparing peptide-stimulated wells against reference wells and other culture wells. Positive clones required FDR below 0.05, an odds ratio above 5, and productive frequency above 0.1% in at least two of three replicate wells. Cross-reactive clonotypes were defined as significantly expanded in both SARS-CoV-2 spike wells and at least one common cold coronavirus spike condition. Using R version 3.6.1, CDR3 homology was evaluated through Levenshtein distances (stringdist) along with unrooted phylogenetic trees (ape). Clones were called with MiXCR by TCRdb after fastp trimmed the public reads at Q25, and only in-frame beta chains were retained. When rows share a CDR3 protein, they turn into one entry using the most common DNA and genes. None of the V and J calls come from the authors' own analysis; TCRdb made them. The sample data list roughly 19,000 distinct CDR3 sequences, and around 63% of these were observed just once. Roughly 3.5% of the sample is taken by the ten largest.

These data are taken from a study of vaccination and CD4 T cells after COVID-19 (dated by TCRdb to 2022 to 2024). Regarding the research as a whole: Convalescent patients had a positive SARS-CoV-2 result on nasal swab PCR, and of these patients, fewer than ten had mild disease and one had severe disease. The convalescent cohort comprised six males and four females, including two Hispanic individuals, seven Caucasians, two Asians and one multiracial person. Participants received two doses of either the Pfizer-BioNTech BNT162b2 vaccine (n=8) or the Moderna mRNA-1273 vaccine (n=2). Post-COVID blood samples were collected from convalescent patients a median of around 100 days after diagnosis, with a range of about 30 to 180 days. Post-vaccine blood samples were collected a median of around 70 days after the second vaccine dose, ranging from about 13 to 241 days. The cultures were stimulated with overlapping spike peptide pools from SARS-CoV-2 and from the common cold coronaviruses HCoV-NL63, HCoV-OC43 and HCoV-229E. In control cultures, a CEFX viral epitope pool was used as positive control, an HIV-1 Nef peptide pool was used as negative control, or no peptide was added. The spike-specific CD4+ TCR repertoire was compared before and after mRNA vaccination in approximately 9 COVID-19 convalescent patients and 4 infection-naive healthy vaccine recipients.

Broader findings and caveats from the paper: The median count of SARS-CoV-2-reactive clonotypes went up from around 20 after infection to 38 after vaccination, although the change was not significant. The number of convalescent patients in the study was relatively small, and the study did not examine early timepoints following natural infection. In convalescent patients, nearly all vaccine-specific clones (304 of 307) were found to be mono-reactive for SARS-CoV-2 spike rather than cross-reactive with common cold coronaviruses. Among convalescent patients, a median about 86% of the SARS-CoV-2-reactive clones seen after vaccination appeared only after vaccination, which suggests priming specific to the vaccine.

Taken with the paper, the label for treatment or condition translates to: roughly nine-day PBMC culture with coronavirus spike peptide pools or control peptides (ViraFEST assay). The ViraFEST assay, used in the study, expanded antigen-specific T cells with peptide pools and then identified the expanded clonotypes through TCR sequencing. Positive SARS-CoV-2 PCR tests in the convalescent patients dated from March to December 2020, before Alpha, Beta and Delta variants emerged in the United States. Each well held about 1.8 million PBMCs cultured with approximately 9.2 ug/ml peptide pools in IMDM containing around 4.5% human AB serum and around 10 IU/ml IL-2. Half of the culture medium was replaced with fresh IL-2-containing medium on days 3 and 7. After roughly 9 days of culture, CD4+ T cells were isolated by negative selection with the EasySep CD4+ T cell isolation kit. Ficoll-Paque Plus gradient centrifugation was used to isolate PBMCs from whole blood, and the isolated PBMCs were then either used fresh or cryopreserved at -140C. Each culture condition was generally run in triplicate wells.

The germline V gene (reference sequence) gives CDR1 as SEHNR and CDR2 as FQNEAQ. V lost 5 bases and J lost 6 bases; the stretch between them is 28 bases long. The CDR3 starts with the cysteine, ends with the phenylalanine, and has 18 residues. The kept DNA is CDR3 alone, 54 bases in frame from the first base. The V and J segments used are TRBV7-9 and TRBJ1-1; the D gene is perhaps TRBD1, from 5 matching bases. Sequencing was carried out using CD4+ T cells from blood, cultured in vitro. This TCR was sampled from a human donor who had recovered from COVID-19. The CDR3 here reads CASSPSPGQGARGAEAFF. In nucleotides, the sequence is TGTGCCAGCAGCCCCTCCCCGGGGCAGGGCGCCAGAGGGGCTGAAGCTTTCTTT.